These T cell receptor beta chains were read from a single sample in a study of Ad26.COV2.S vaccination and SARS-CoV-2 variants. Sequencing used immunoSEQ multiplex PCR; TCRdb keeps in-frame clones, though not all of them. Of a few hundred thousand clones in the sample, roughly 90% are singletons; the top ten hold approximately 4%. This material consisted of peripheral blood, taken in a trial of Ad26.COV2.S vaccine versus placebo. These receptor sequences come from a person between 18 and 65 years old who received the Ad26.COV2.S COVID-19 vaccine or a placebo. Both conserved end residues are part of each CDR3. D genes are given only for firm matches. Clone sizes are given selectively: once, few, many, or a class where the clone is expanded.

v_gene: TRBV19
j_gene: TRBJ1-5
abundance: .
d_gene: TRBD1
CDR3aa: CASSMGQLNQPQHF
CDR3nt: TGTGCCAGTAGTATGGGACAGCTCAATCAGCCCCAGCATTTT

v_gene: TRBV15
j_gene: TRBJ2-7
abundance: .
d_gene: .
CDR3aa: CATSMKGLHYEQYF
CDR3nt: TGTGCCACCAGCATGAAGGGGTTACATTACGAGCAGTACTTC

v_gene: TRBV4-1
j_gene: TRBJ2-5
abundance: .
d_gene: .
CDR3aa: CASSQDGIGGTQYF
CDR3nt: TGCGCCAGCAGCCAAGATGGGATAGGGGGGACCCAGTACTTC

v_gene: TRBV6-6
j_gene: TRBJ2-7
abundance: .
d_gene: .
CDR3aa: CASSTFRGLNSYEQYF
CDR3nt: TGTGCCAGCAGCACGTTTCGAGGGCTTAACTCCTACGAGCAGTACTTC

v_gene: TRBV9
j_gene: TRBJ1-1
abundance: .
d_gene: .
CDR3aa: CASSVTAGLNTEAFF
CDR3nt: TGTGCCAGCAGCGTTACCGCGGGACTCAACACTGAAGCTTTCTTT

v_gene: TRBV7-9
j_gene: TRBJ2-1
abundance: few
d_gene: .
CDR3aa: CASSPAGNEQFF
CDR3nt: TGTGCCAGCAGCCCAGCGGGTAATGAGCAGTTCTTC

v_gene: TRBV6-5
j_gene: TRBJ1-1
abundance: few
d_gene: TRBD1
CDR3aa: CASSLLGQMNTEAFF
CDR3nt: TGTGCCAGCAGTCTATTGGGACAGATGAACACTGAAGCTTTCTTT

v_gene: TRBV12-3/TRBV12-4
j_gene: TRBJ2-7
abundance: .
d_gene: .
CDR3aa: CASSFSERREQYF
CDR3nt: TGTGCCAGCAGTTTCTCTGAGAGAAGGGAGCAGTACTTC

v_gene: TRBV27
j_gene: TRBJ2-1
abundance: .
d_gene: .
CDR3aa: CASSLFNEQFF
CDR3nt: TGTGCCAGCAGTTTGTTTAATGAGCAGTTCTTC

v_gene: TRBV7-9
j_gene: TRBJ2-5
abundance: .
d_gene: .
CDR3aa: CASSFGLQETQYF
CDR3nt: TGTGCCAGCAGCTTTGGACTACAAGAGACCCAGTACTTC

v_gene: TRBV19
j_gene: TRBJ2-1
abundance: few
d_gene: .
CDR3aa: CASSKAEYNEQFF
CDR3nt: TGTGCCAGTAGTAAGGCCGAGTACAATGAGCAGTTCTTC

v_gene: TRBV29-1
j_gene: TRBJ2-3
abundance: once
d_gene: .
CDR3aa: CSVEDGGSTDTQYF
CDR3nt: TGCAGCGTTGAAGATGGGGGGAGCACAGATACGCAGTATTTT

v_gene: TRBV4-1
j_gene: TRBJ2-7
abundance: once
d_gene: .
CDR3aa: CASSQGGGRTYEQYF
CDR3nt: TGCGCCAGCAGCCAAGGGGGCGGACGAACCTACGAGCAGTACTTC

v_gene: TRBV28
j_gene: TRBJ2-1
abundance: .
d_gene: TRBD2
CDR3aa: CASSLTSGGLNEQFF
CDR3nt: TGTGCCAGCAGCCTAACTAGCGGGGGACTTAATGAGCAGTTCTTC

v_gene: TRBV9
j_gene: TRBJ2-3
abundance: once
d_gene: .
CDR3aa: CASSVEVEGTDTQYF
CDR3nt: TGTGCCAGCAGCGTAGAGGTGGAAGGCACAGATACGCAGTATTTT

v_gene: TRBV23-1
j_gene: TRBJ2-7
abundance: .
d_gene: .
CDR3aa: CASSQCWAYEQYF
CDR3nt: TGCGCCAGCAGTCAGTGTTGGGCCTACGAGCAGTACTTC

v_gene: TRBV7-9
j_gene: TRBJ1-2
abundance: .
d_gene: TRBD1
CDR3aa: CASSTPGQGADGYTF
CDR3nt: TGTGCCAGCAGCACCCCGGGACAGGGGGCGGATGGCTACACCTTC

v_gene: TRBV30
j_gene: TRBJ2-5
abundance: .
d_gene: .
CDR3aa: CAWKWRQETQYF
CDR3nt: TGTGCCTGGAAATGGAGGCAAGAGACCCAGTACTTC

v_gene: TRBV19
j_gene: TRBJ2-3
abundance: .
d_gene: TRBD2
CDR3aa: CASSSAGTRETDTQYF
CDR3nt: TGTGCCAGTAGTTCCGCCGGGACTAGAGAAACAGATACGCAGTATTTT

v_gene: TRBV6-2/TRBV6-3
j_gene: TRBJ2-7
abundance: .
d_gene: .
CDR3aa: CASSPRGGGPYEQYF
CDR3nt: TGTGCCAGCAGTCCCAGGGGAGGAGGGCCCTACGAGCAGTACTTC

v_gene: TRBV4-1
j_gene: TRBJ1-4
abundance: once
d_gene: TRBD1
CDR3aa: CASSQEQQGDLGEKLFF
CDR3nt: TGCGCCAGCAGCCAAGAGCAGCAGGGGGACTTGGGGGAAAAACTGTTTTTT

v_gene: TRBV18
j_gene: TRBJ1-2
abundance: .
d_gene: .
CDR3aa: CASSPRDSRNYGYTF
CDR3nt: TGTGCCAGCTCTCCCCGGGATTCCCGAAACTATGGCTACACCTTC

v_gene: TRBV6-2/TRBV6-3
j_gene: TRBJ1-1
abundance: .
d_gene: .
CDR3aa: CASSYGRDNTEAFF
CDR3nt: TGTGCCAGCAGTTATGGCCGGGACAACACTGAAGCTTTCTTT

v_gene: TRBV28
j_gene: TRBJ1-1
abundance: .
d_gene: .
CDR3aa: CASSLTVNTEAFF
CDR3nt: TGTGCCAGCAGTCTTACAGTAAACACTGAAGCTTTCTTT

v_gene: TRBV20-1
j_gene: TRBJ1-2
abundance: few
d_gene: .
CDR3aa: CSASNRSHYGYTF
CDR3nt: TGCAGTGCTAGTAACAGGTCCCACTATGGCTACACCTTC

v_gene: TRBV7-6
j_gene: TRBJ2-1
abundance: .
d_gene: TRBD2
CDR3aa: CASSTPAGTTQLYEQFF
CDR3nt: TGTGCCAGCAGCACACCTGCCGGGACTACTCAACTCTATGAGCAGTTCTTC

v_gene: TRBV27
j_gene: TRBJ1-5
abundance: .
d_gene: TRBD1
CDR3aa: CASAQQGAFQPQHF
CDR3nt: TGTGCCAGCGCCCAGCAGGGGGCATTTCAGCCCCAGCATTTT

v_gene: TRBV3-1/TRBV3-2
j_gene: TRBJ1-6
abundance: .
d_gene: .
CDR3aa: CASSQNPSGDSPLHF
CDR3nt: TGTGCCAGCAGCCAAAACCCTTCAGGGGACTCACCCCTCCACTTT

v_gene: TRBV7-9
j_gene: TRBJ2-3
abundance: few
d_gene: TRBD1
CDR3aa: CASSFRQGSDTQYF
CDR3nt: TGTGCCAGCAGCTTTAGACAGGGCTCGGATACGCAGTATTTT

v_gene: TRBV11-1
j_gene: TRBJ1-1
abundance: .
d_gene: .
CDR3aa: CASSSSWNEAFF
CDR3nt: TGTGCCAGCAGCTCCAGTTGGAATGAAGCTTTCTTT

v_gene: TRBV6-5
j_gene: TRBJ2-3
abundance: .
d_gene: .
CDR3aa: CASRYTDTQYF
CDR3nt: TGTGCCAGCAGGTATACAGATACGCAGTATTTT

v_gene: TRBV30
j_gene: TRBJ1-5
abundance: .
d_gene: .
CDR3aa: CAWRESSYSNQPQHF
CDR3nt: TGTGCCTGGAGAGAGTCGAGCTATAGCAATCAGCCCCAGCATTTT

v_gene: TRBV6-2/TRBV6-3
j_gene: TRBJ2-2
abundance: .
d_gene: .
CDR3aa: CASSLPSGQVAGELFF
CDR3nt: TGTGCCAGCAGTCTACCGTCGGGACAAGTGGCCGGGGAGCTGTTTTTT

v_gene: TRBV12-3/TRBV12-4
j_gene: TRBJ2-5
abundance: .
d_gene: .
CDR3aa: CASSFQETQYF
CDR3nt: TGTGCCAGCAGTTTCCAAGAGACCCAGTACTTC

v_gene: TRBV6-5
j_gene: TRBJ2-5
abundance: .
d_gene: TRBD1
CDR3aa: CASSYGAGGNVETQYF
CDR3nt: TGTGCCAGCAGTTATGGGGCAGGGGGCAACGTAGAGACCCAGTACTTC

v_gene: TRBV6-5
j_gene: TRBJ2-1
abundance: .
d_gene: .
CDR3aa: CASGVGNEQFF
CDR3nt: TGTGCCAGCGGCGTTGGGAATGAGCAGTTCTTC

v_gene: TRBV2
j_gene: TRBJ2-3
abundance: .
d_gene: TRBD2
CDR3aa: CASRPHAGGARSTDTQYF
CDR3nt: TGTGCCAGCAGACCCCACGCGGGGGGGGCGAGGAGCACAGATACGCAGTATTTT

v_gene: TRBV4-3
j_gene: TRBJ1-2
abundance: .
d_gene: TRBD1
CDR3aa: CASSHGQGYGYTF
CDR3nt: TGCGCCAGCAGCCACGGACAGGGCTATGGCTACACCTTC

v_gene: TRBV3-1/TRBV3-2
j_gene: TRBJ2-3
abundance: .
d_gene: .
CDR3aa: CASSQDSSATTDTQYF
CDR3nt: TGTGCCAGCAGCCAAGATTCCAGCGCAACTACAGATACGCAGTATTTT

v_gene: TRBV18
j_gene: TRBJ2-5
abundance: .
d_gene: .
CDR3aa: CASSRETQYF
CDR3nt: TGTGCCAGCTCACGAGAGACCCAGTACTTC

v_gene: TRBV4-3
j_gene: TRBJ1-5
abundance: .
d_gene: .
CDR3aa: CASSPFLSSNQPQHF
CDR3nt: TGCGCCAGCAGCCCTTTTCTTTCAAGCAATCAGCCCCAGCATTTT

v_gene: TRBV11-3
j_gene: TRBJ2-1
abundance: .
d_gene: .
CDR3aa: CASSYTRQGGSYNEQFF
CDR3nt: TGTGCCAGCAGCTATACAAGGCAGGGGGGGAGCTACAATGAGCAGTTCTTC

v_gene: TRBV18
j_gene: TRBJ2-3
abundance: .
d_gene: .
CDR3aa: CASSPRDSKRDTQYF
CDR3nt: TGTGCCAGCTCACCACGGGATTCTAAAAGGGATACGCAGTATTTT

v_gene: TRBV5-4
j_gene: TRBJ2-3
abundance: .
d_gene: TRBD2
CDR3aa: CASSIISGGPDTQYF
CDR3nt: TGTGCCAGCAGCATCATCTCGGGGGGGCCAGATACGCAGTATTTT

v_gene: TRBV28
j_gene: TRBJ2-3
abundance: .
d_gene: TRBD1
CDR3aa: CASRDRGSTDTQYF
CDR3nt: TGTGCCAGCAGAGACAGGGGTAGCACAGATACGCAGTATTTT

v_gene: TRBV3-1/TRBV3-2
j_gene: TRBJ2-3
abundance: .
d_gene: .
CDR3aa: CASSQTAGADTQYF
CDR3nt: TGTGCCAGCAGCCAAACGGCCGGGGCAGATACGCAGTATTTT